This is a list of T cell receptor beta chains from one sample in a study of human T cells and chemical hapten exposure. TCRdb re-analysed the RACE reads in MiXCR, keeping a single row per CDR3 protein. The data hold roughly 69,000 distinct CDR3 sequences, with 10% to 13% observed a single time. Sequencing used whole blood, obtained in connection with sensitization to the hapten diphenylcyclopropenone (DPC). These receptors originate from a woman aged 50 to 60 with alopecia areata. Some clones in this sample may be carry-over from other donors' samples. Each CDR3 is given with its conserved first and last residue. The D gene is left open where the match is weak. Clone size appears in some rows only: once, few, many, or a class for an expanded clone.

CDR3 DNA: TGTGCCAGTAGTAGCGGAACCCTTACAAATGAGCAGTTCTTC; CDR3 protein: CASSSGTLTNEQFF; V gene: TRBV19; clone size: many; J gene: TRBJ2-1; D gene: -
CDR3 DNA: TGTGCCAGCAGTTCTCACGGGGCCAACGTCCTGACTTTC; CDR3 protein: CASSSHGANVLTF; V gene: TRBV27; clone size: -; J gene: TRBJ2-6; D gene: -
CDR3 DNA: TGCAGTGCTAGAGGGATAGGGGGAGGGCCAACCAATGAGCAGTTCTTC; CDR3 protein: CSARGIGGGPTNEQFF; V gene: TRBV20-1; clone size: few; J gene: TRBJ2-1; D gene: -
CDR3 DNA: TGTGCCAGCAGTGAAGAGGGCAGGGCGAATGAAAAACTGTTTTTT; CDR3 protein: CASSEEGRANEKLFF; V gene: TRBV6-1; clone size: -; J gene: TRBJ1-4; D gene: -
CDR3 DNA: TGTGCCAGCAGCCGAAGTGGGGATACGCAGTATTTT; CDR3 protein: CASSRSGDTQYF; V gene: TRBV6-5; clone size: many; J gene: TRBJ2-3; D gene: -
CDR3 DNA: TGTGCCAGCAGACAAAGGACTAGCGGCCCCCAAGAGACCCAGTACTTC; CDR3 protein: CASRQRTSGPQETQYF; V gene: TRBV27; clone size: -; J gene: TRBJ2-5; D gene: TRBD2
CDR3 DNA: TGTGCCAGCAGTCTTCAGACAGGGTTGAAGCCTGAAGCTTTCTTT; CDR3 protein: CASSLQTGLKPEAFF; V gene: TRBV6-5; clone size: many; J gene: TRBJ1-1; D gene: TRBD1
CDR3 DNA: TGTGCCAGCAGCTCCCAGACAGGGGTTGGGGAGTATTTT; CDR3 protein: CASSSQTGVGEYF; V gene: TRBV11-2; clone size: -; J gene: TRBJ2-3; D gene: TRBD1
CDR3 DNA: TGTGCCAGCAGTCCCGCGGGGACAGGGCGCGCAGATACGCAGTATTTT; CDR3 protein: CASSPAGTGRADTQYF; V gene: TRBV12-3/TRBV12-4; clone size: many; J gene: TRBJ2-3; D gene: TRBD1
CDR3 DNA: TGTGCCAGCAGTTATCAAGACAGGGGGGGAGAGACCCAGTACTTC; CDR3 protein: CASSYQDRGGETQYF; V gene: TRBV6-2/TRBV6-3; clone size: few; J gene: TRBJ2-5; D gene: TRBD1
CDR3 DNA: TGTGCCAGCAGCTTAATTACGGGAGGGACCGGGGAGCTGTTTTTT; CDR3 protein: CASSLITGGTGELFF; V gene: TRBV7-2; clone size: once; J gene: TRBJ2-2; D gene: TRBD2
CDR3 DNA: TGTGCCAGTAGTTCCCCAGGGTTAGATACGCAGTATTTT; CDR3 protein: CASSSPGLDTQYF; V gene: TRBV19; clone size: few; J gene: TRBJ2-3; D gene: -
CDR3 DNA: TGTGCCAGCAGCATAACCGGGAGATGGGCCTACGAGCAGTACTTC; CDR3 protein: CASSITGRWAYEQYF; V gene: TRBV14; clone size: once; J gene: TRBJ2-7; D gene: -
CDR3 DNA: TGTGCCAGCAGCCGTATTTCTAGCGGGGCCAATGAGCAGTTCTTC; CDR3 protein: CASSRISSGANEQFF; V gene: TRBV7-9; clone size: many; J gene: TRBJ2-1; D gene: TRBD2
CDR3 DNA: TGTGCCATCAGTGAGGCTGGCCTCTCTGGGGCCAACGTCCTGACTTTC; CDR3 protein: CAISEAGLSGANVLTF; V gene: TRBV10-3; clone size: -; J gene: TRBJ2-6; D gene: -
CDR3 DNA: TGCGCCAGCAGTGAAGAGGTATCCTACAATGAGCAGTTCTTC; CDR3 protein: CASSEEVSYNEQFF; V gene: TRBV10-1; clone size: few; J gene: TRBJ2-1; D gene: -
CDR3 DNA: TGCAGCGTAGTGGGACACCTAGCCAAAAACATTCAGTACTTC; CDR3 protein: CSVVGHLAKNIQYF; V gene: TRBV29-1; clone size: many; J gene: TRBJ2-4; D gene: -
CDR3 DNA: TGTGCCAGCCGCCCTTACGGGGGGCTCTCTCAGCCCCAGCATTTT; CDR3 protein: CASRPYGGLSQPQHF; V gene: TRBV27; clone size: few; J gene: TRBJ1-5; D gene: -
CDR3 DNA: TGTGCCAGCAGCCCTTCGGGCCGCTACAATGAGCAGTTCTTC; CDR3 protein: CASSPSGRYNEQFF; V gene: TRBV14; clone size: many; J gene: TRBJ2-1; D gene: -
CDR3 DNA: TGTGCCAGCAGTTTTTTGACATCGGAAAACAATGAGCAGTTCTTC; CDR3 protein: CASSFLTSENNEQFF; V gene: TRBV6-7; clone size: many; J gene: TRBJ2-1; D gene: -